Ten or more counts support the clone carrying this T cell receptor beta chain. This sample stems from a study of T-cell reconstitution after alpha-beta-depleted transplantation in children. Preparation of the TCRbeta library was carried out with unique molecular identifiers. TCRdb analysed the PCR reads with MiXCR anew, one entry per CDR3 protein. The data contain 490,000 or so distinct CDR3 sequences, about an eighth of them singletons. The clonotype comes from a human donor who donated a stem cell graft to a child with combined immunodeficiency. Source: PBMCs from the stem cell graft donor, taken from the stem cell graft.

The CDR3 DNA reads as TGTGCCAGCAGCTCCCTTACAGGGGGCGAATCACCCCTCCACTTT. As protein: CASSSLTGGESPLHF. The V call is TRBV12-3 or TRBV12-4, the J call TRBJ1-6, with 9 bases that match TRBD1. CDR3 length: 15 residues. V dropped 6 bases and J dropped 10; count of bases not matched to a gene: 10.